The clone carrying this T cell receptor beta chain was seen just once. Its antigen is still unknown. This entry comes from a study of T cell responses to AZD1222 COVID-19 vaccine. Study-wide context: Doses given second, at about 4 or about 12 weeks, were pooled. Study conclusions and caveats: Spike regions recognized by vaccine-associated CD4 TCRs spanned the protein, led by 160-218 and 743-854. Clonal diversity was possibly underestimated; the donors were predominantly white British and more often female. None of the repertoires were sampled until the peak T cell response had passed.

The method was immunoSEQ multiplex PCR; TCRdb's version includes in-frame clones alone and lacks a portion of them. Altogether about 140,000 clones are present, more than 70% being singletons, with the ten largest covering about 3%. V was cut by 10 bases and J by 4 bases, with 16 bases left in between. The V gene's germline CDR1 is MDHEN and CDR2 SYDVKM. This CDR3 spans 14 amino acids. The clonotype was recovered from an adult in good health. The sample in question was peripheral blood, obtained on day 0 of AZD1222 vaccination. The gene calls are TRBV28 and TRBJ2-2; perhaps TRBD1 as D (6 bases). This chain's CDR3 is CAITGPSGTGELFF. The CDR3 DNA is TGTGCCATCACAGGGCCTTCGGGCACCGGGGAGCTGTTTTTT.